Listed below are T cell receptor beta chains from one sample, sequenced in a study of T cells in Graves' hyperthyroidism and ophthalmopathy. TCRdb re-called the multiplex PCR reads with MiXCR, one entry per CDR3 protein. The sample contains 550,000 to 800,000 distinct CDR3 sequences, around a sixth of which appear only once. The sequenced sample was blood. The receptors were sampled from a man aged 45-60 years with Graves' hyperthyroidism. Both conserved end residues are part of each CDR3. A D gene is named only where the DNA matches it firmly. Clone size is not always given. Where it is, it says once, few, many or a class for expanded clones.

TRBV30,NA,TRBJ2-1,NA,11,CAWSLWGEQFF,TGTGCCTGGAGTCTTTGGGGTGAGCAGTTCTTC
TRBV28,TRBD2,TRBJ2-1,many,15,CASSIQTSGRGEQFF,TGTGCCAGCAGTATTCAGACTAGCGGGAGAGGTGAGCAGTTCTTC
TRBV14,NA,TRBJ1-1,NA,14,CASSQETEGTEAFF,TGTGCCAGCAGCCAAGAAACGGAGGGCACTGAAGCTTTCTTT
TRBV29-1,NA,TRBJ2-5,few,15,CSVEGVEGRVETQYF,TGCAGCGTTGAAGGAGTAGAGGGGCGAGTGGAGACCCAGTACTTC
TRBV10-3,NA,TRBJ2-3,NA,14,CAISVTGLADTQYF,TGTGCCATCAGTGTTACAGGGTTGGCAGATACGCAGTATTTT
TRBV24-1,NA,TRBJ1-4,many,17,CATSDPQAGLSNEKLFF,TGTGCCACCAGTGACCCGCAGGCGGGGCTCTCTAATGAAAAACTGTTTTTT
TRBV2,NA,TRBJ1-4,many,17,CASTLPGRSATNEKLFF,TGTGCCAGCACTCTACCGGGCAGGAGTGCAACTAATGAAAAACTGTTTTTT
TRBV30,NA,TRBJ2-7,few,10,CAWSQNEQYF,TGTGCCTGGAGTCAGAACGAGCAGTACTTC
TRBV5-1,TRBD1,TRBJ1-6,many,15,CASSLTPDRNSPLHF,TGCGCCAGCAGCTTGACCCCGGACAGGAATTCACCCCTCCACTTT
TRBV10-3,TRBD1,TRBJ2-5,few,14,CAISLQGAGETQYF,TGTGCCATCAGTTTGCAGGGGGCGGGGGAGACCCAGTACTTC
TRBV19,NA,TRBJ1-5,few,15,CASSIGVQGHQPQHF,TGTGCCAGTAGTATAGGGGTACAGGGTCATCAGCCCCAGCATTTT
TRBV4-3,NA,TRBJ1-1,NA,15,CASSQHTKGYTEAFF,TGCGCCAGCAGCCAACATACCAAAGGTTACACTGAAGCTTTCTTT
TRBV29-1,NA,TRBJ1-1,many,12,CSVEALEPEAFF,TGCAGCGTTGAAGCTCTGGAGCCTGAAGCTTTCTTT
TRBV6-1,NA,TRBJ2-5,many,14,CASKIQEYQETQYF,TGTGCCAGCAAGATTCAAGAGTACCAAGAGACCCAGTACTTC
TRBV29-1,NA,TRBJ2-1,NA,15,CSADYSAPSYNEQFF,TGCAGCGCAGACTACTCGGCACCTTCCTACAATGAGCAGTTCTTC
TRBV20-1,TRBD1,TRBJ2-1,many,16,CSARPMDRVIYNEQFF,TGCAGTGCTAGACCTATGGACAGGGTAATCTACAATGAGCAGTTCTTC
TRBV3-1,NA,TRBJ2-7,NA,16,CASSQVQGHLTYEQYF,TGTGCCAGCAGCCAAGTTCAGGGACACTTAACTTACGAGCAGTACTTC
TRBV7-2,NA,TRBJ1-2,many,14,CASSLGIANYGYTF,TGTGCCAGCAGCTTAGGGATTGCTAACTATGGCTACACCTTC
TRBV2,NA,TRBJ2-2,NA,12,CASSGVSGELFF,TGTGCCAGCAGTGGGGTTAGCGGGGAGCTGTTTTTT
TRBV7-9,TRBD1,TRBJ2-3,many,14,CASSQDRDRDTQYF,TGTGCCAGCAGCCAGGACAGGGACAGAGATACGCAGTATTTT
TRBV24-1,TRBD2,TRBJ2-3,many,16,CATSDGTSASTDTQYF,TGTGCCACCAGTGATGGGACTAGCGCTAGCACAGATACGCAGTATTTT
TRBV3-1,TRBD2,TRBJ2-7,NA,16,CASSQGGGRASREQYF,TGTGCCAGCAGCCAAGGTGGAGGGAGGGCTTCTAGAGAGCAGTACTTC
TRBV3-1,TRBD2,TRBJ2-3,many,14,CASSQVVGGDTQYF,TGTGCCAGCAGCCAAGTTGTGGGAGGGGATACGCAGTATTTT
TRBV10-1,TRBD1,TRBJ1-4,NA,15,CASSKRDRDHEKLFF,TGCGCCAGCAGTAAAAGGGACAGGGATCATGAAAAACTGTTTTTT
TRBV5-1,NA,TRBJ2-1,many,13,CASSLAYYNEQFF,TGCGCCAGCAGCTTGGCGTACTACAATGAGCAGTTCTTC
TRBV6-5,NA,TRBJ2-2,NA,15,CASSSIAGWAGELFF,TGTGCCAGCAGTTCCATCGCGGGGTGGGCCGGGGAGCTGTTTTTT
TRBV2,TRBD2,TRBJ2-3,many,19,CASSKLSGVGLASQDTQYF,TGTGCCAGCAGTAAATTATCGGGAGTGGGACTAGCGAGCCAGGATACGCAGTATTTT
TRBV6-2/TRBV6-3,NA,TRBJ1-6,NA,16,CASSSRGSSYNSPLHF,TGTGCCAGCAGCTCACGAGGGAGCTCCTATAATTCACCCCTCCACTTT
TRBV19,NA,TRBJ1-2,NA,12,CASRGANYGYTF,TGTGCCAGTAGGGGAGCTAACTATGGCTACACCTTC
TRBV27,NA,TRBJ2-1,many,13,CASSLLPINEQFF,TGTGCCAGCAGTTTACTCCCTATCAATGAGCAGTTCTTC
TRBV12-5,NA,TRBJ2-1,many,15,CASRGERTLGGEQFF,TGTGCTAGTCGAGGTGAGCGGACCTTAGGGGGTGAGCAGTTCTTC
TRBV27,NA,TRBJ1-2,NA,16,CASSLSWGEKNYGYTF,TGTGCCAGCAGTTTATCGTGGGGGGAGAAGAACTATGGCTACACCTTC
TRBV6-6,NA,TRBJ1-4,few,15,CASSYSRIEGEKLFF,TGTGCCAGCAGTTACTCCAGAATTGAGGGTGAAAAACTGTTTTTT